This T cell receptor (beta chain) was obtained from a study of blood T cells in healthy people across ages. Study observations and caveats: Higher diversity and more naive CD4+ cells were features of long-lived donors, compared to aged donors.

Sample donors were healthy Caucasian individuals that came from Russia, aged roughly 6 to 100. With a J-beta primer mix and a sample-barcoded 5' primer, a second PCR ran about 6 to 11 cycles. Per-sample output comprised a minimum of 2.5 million paired-end reads containing CDR3. A single record per CDR3 protein comes from TCRdb applying MiXCR to the 5' RACE reads. In the table there are about 580,000 distinct CDR3 sequences, around 48% of which are singletons. As for this clonotype: The antigen is not known.

Germline CDR1 SGHTA, CDR2 FQGTGA. The CDR3 is 16 amino acids. Trimming pared 2 bases from V and 0 bases from J, leaving 8 bases between. The rearrangement joins TRBV7-3 to TRBJ2-6, with unresolved D. The origin of this receptor is a man of 80 years or more in good health. The source material was blood. The CDR3 DNA reads TGTGCCAGCAGCTTAGACTTCAACTCTGGGGCCAACGTCCTGACTTTC. Protein: CASSLDFNSGANVLTF.